This T cell receptor (beta chain) was obtained from a study of spatial heterogeneity in lung cancer. Whole-study findings and limits: Expanded intratumoral alpha and beta TCR counts tracked tumor mutation counts. Estimation of coverage gave values of around 6.6% for alpha and approximately 12% for beta chains in tumor T cells.

TCRdb analysed the 5' RACE reads with MiXCR anew, one entry per CDR3 protein. The data contain approximately 11,000 distinct CDR3 sequences, under 6.5% of them singletons. Time point meaning: sample taken at primary tumor resection. Without sorting, whole RNA was sequenced from tumor, nontumor lung or frozen PBMC. This clonotype was counted many times. Its cognate antigen is unknown. This beta chain is a stray sequence in a library constructed for alpha chains; its clone size is not meaningful. With V trimmed by 2 bases and J by 0 bases, 7 bases remained unmatched. Germline V lookup: CDR1 SEHNR, CDR2 FQNEAQ (reference sequence). The CDR3 consists of 19 residues.

The receptor's source is a male donor with early-stage non-small cell lung cancer. The specimen comprised lung tumor tissue, sampled at surgery. The V and J genes are TRBV7-9 and TRBJ2-3; 14 nucleotides align to TRBD2. The CDR3 sequence: CASSLTGTSGSRSTDTQYF. CDR3 nucleotide sequence: TGTGCCAGCAGCTTAACAGGGACTAGCGGGAGCCGTAGCACAGATACGCAGTATTTT.